This TCR beta chain emerged from a study of blood T cell repertoires in COVID-19. Per the original methods: It was from reference gene primer amplification that nucleated cell counts were estimated. Assay: immunoSEQ multiplex PCR; the TCRdb copy retains only in-frame clones and omits some. V and J calls and clone size are copied from that table; D and trimming were computed from the DNA. The data contain roughly 170,000 clones, 60% to 80% of them singletons. Germline CDR1 is SGHVS and CDR2 is FQNEAQ. V was cut by 5 bases and J by 5 bases, with 16 bases left in between. The CDR3 has 15 residues. This sequence joins TRBV7-8 and TRBJ2-1; tentative D call: TRBD2 (5 bases). The sample comprised peripheral blood. The source of this sequence is a woman in her seventies with acute or convalescent COVID-19. This CDR3 is CASSRSDTRDNEQFF. The CDR3 DNA reads as TGTGCCAGCAGCAGATCTGACACTAGGGACAATGAGCAGTTCTTC.